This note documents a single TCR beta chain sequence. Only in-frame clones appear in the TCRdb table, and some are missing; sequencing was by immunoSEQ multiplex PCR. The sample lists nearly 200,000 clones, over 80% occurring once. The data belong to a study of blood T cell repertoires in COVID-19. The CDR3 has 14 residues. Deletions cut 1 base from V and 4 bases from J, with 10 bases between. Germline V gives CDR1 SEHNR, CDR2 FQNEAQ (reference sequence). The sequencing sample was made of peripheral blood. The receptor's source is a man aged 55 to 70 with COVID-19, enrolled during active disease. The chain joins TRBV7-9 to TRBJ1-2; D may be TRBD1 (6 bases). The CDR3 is CASSLETGIYGYTF. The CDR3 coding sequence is TGTGCCAGCAGCTTAGAAACAGGGATCTATGGCTACACCTTC.